Listed below are T cell receptor beta chains from one sample, sequenced in a study of cytomegalovirus exposure and HLA in healthy donors. Sequencing was performed with immunoSEQ multiplex PCR; in TCRdb, only in-frame clones are kept and a portion is missing. The table lists about 78,000 clones, roughly 80% of them singletons, with around 23% in the top ten. Material for sequencing was PBMCs. The source of these receptors is a woman in her forties or fifties in good health and CMV-seropositive. Both conserved end residues are part of each CDR3. D genes are given only for firm matches. Some rows mark clone size as missing; the rest say once, few, many or name a class of expanded clone.

D,V,size,J,DNA,CDR3
.,TRBV19,few,TRBJ2-2,TGTGCCAGTATAACGCAAAGCCACTATGGAACCGGGGAGCTGTTTTTT,CASITQSHYGTGELFF
.,TRBV11-3,.,TRBJ1-4,TGTGCCAGCAGCTTAGTTCGGGGTGCAACTAATGAAAAACTGTTTTTT,CASSLVRGATNEKLFF
.,TRBV2,.,TRBJ2-7,TGTGCCAGCAGTGAAGCTCGGCTAGCTTTAGAGCAGTACTTC,CASSEARLALEQYF
TRBD2,TRBV5-1,.,TRBJ2-1,TGCGCCAGCAGCTTACACTCTAGCGGGAGTTCCTACAATGAGCAGTTCTTC,CASSLHSSGSSYNEQFF
.,TRBV2,.,TRBJ2-1,TGTGCCAGCAGTGAAGAGACGGCCCTCTTAGGAGGAGAGCAGTTCTTC,CASSEETALLGGEQFF
.,TRBV27,.,TRBJ1-3,TGTGCCAGCAGTGTCACAGGGACCTCTGGAAACACCATATATTTT,CASSVTGTSGNTIYF
TRBD1,TRBV5-1,.,TRBJ1-1,TGCGCCAGCAGCTCAGGGACAGGGACCACTGAAGCTTTCTTT,CASSSGTGTTEAFF
.,TRBV30,.,TRBJ2-5,TGTGCCTGGAGTGATATGTCAGAGAGGATGCCCCAGTACTTC,CAWSDMSERMPQYF
.,TRBV10-2,.,TRBJ2-2,TGCGCCAGCAGTGATATGAACACCGGGGAGCTGTTTTTT,CASSDMNTGELFF
TRBD2,TRBV6-4,.,TRBJ2-1,TGTGCCAGCAGTGACGAGGGGTCGGGGGGTGATATCAATGAGCAGTTCTTC,CASSDEGSGGDINEQFF
.,TRBV4-1,.,TRBJ1-3,TGCGCCAGCAGTGGGGCAAGGACTGGAAACACCATATATTTT,CASSGARTGNTIYF
.,TRBV30,few,TRBJ1-4,TGTGCCTGGAAAACTAGAGGGAAAGGGGAAAAACTGTTTTTT,CAWKTRGKGEKLFF
TRBD1,TRBV5-1,.,TRBJ1-6,TGCGCCAGCAGCCCGACAGGGGGACTTTATAATTCACCCCTCCACTTT,CASSPTGGLYNSPLHF
TRBD2,TRBV11-2,.,TRBJ2-3,TGTGCCAGCAGCTTAGTCGGTGGACTAGCGGGGGGGGGAGATACGCAGTATTTT,CASSLVGGLAGGGDTQYF
.,TRBV11-2,few,TRBJ1-5,TGTGCCAGCAGCTTTTCAGGAAACAATCAGCCCCAGCATTTT,CASSFSGNNQPQHF
.,TRBV5-1,.,TRBJ2-1,TGCGCCAGCAGCTCAGTGCGGAGCTCCTACAATGAGCAGTTCTTC,CASSSVRSSYNEQFF
.,TRBV21-1,once,TRBJ1-1,TGTGCCAGCAACTCCGGACAGGACTCCAACACTGAAGCTTTCTTT,CASNSGQDSNTEAFF
TRBD2,TRBV5-1,once,TRBJ2-1,TGCGCCAGCAGCTTGGCGGGAGGGCCGGGCAATGAGCAGTTCTTC,CASSLAGGPGNEQFF
TRBD1,TRBV7-9,.,TRBJ1-2,TGTGCCAGCAGCTTACATACAGGGGGGCAGGGCTACACCTTC,CASSLHTGGQGYTF
TRBD1,TRBV19,.,TRBJ2-5,TGTGCCAGTAGCCTAGGACAGGGACGGCAAGAGACCCAGTACTTC,CASSLGQGRQETQYF
TRBD2,TRBV2,.,TRBJ2-3,TGTGCCAGCGAAGGACTAGCGGGAGGGCCGCGCACAGATACGCAGTATTTT,CASEGLAGGPRTDTQYF
.,TRBV18,.,TRBJ1-2,TGTGCCAGCTCACCTCTGAGGCCCCGGTCCTCTAACTATGGCTACACCTTC,CASSPLRPRSSNYGYTF
.,TRBV7-9,.,TRBJ2-7,TGTGCCAGCAGCGCAGGCTCCTACGAGCAGTACTTC,CASSAGSYEQYF
TRBD1,TRBV30,.,TRBJ1-4,TGTGCCAGGGCAGGGGGCGACGAAAAACTGTTTTTT,CARAGGDEKLFF
.,TRBV7-2,once,TRBJ2-1,TGTGCCAGCAGCTTAATGGTGACAGCCAGGGGTGGTGAGCAGTTCTTC,CASSLMVTARGGEQFF
.,TRBV30,.,TRBJ1-6,TGTGCCTGGAGCGGGGTCTGGAATTCACCCCTCCACTTT,CAWSGVWNSPLHF
.,TRBV7-9,.,TRBJ2-5,TGTTCCAGCAGCTTAGGAAACAGACCGGTCCAAGAGACCCAGTACTTC,CSSSLGNRPVQETQYF
.,TRBV5-1,.,TRBJ2-5,TGCGCCAGCAGCTTGGATCTGGAGACCCAGTACTTC,CASSLDLETQYF
TRBD1,TRBV5-1,.,TRBJ1-2,TGCGCCAGCAGCTTGGGGGGACAGGGAGATGGCTACACCTTC,CASSLGGQGDGYTF
TRBD2,TRBV16,few,TRBJ2-1,TGTGCCAGCAGCCAAACTAGCGGGAGGGATGAGCAGTTCTTC,CASSQTSGRDEQFF
.,TRBV4-2,.,TRBJ1-1,TGTGCCAGCAGCCAAGATAACAGGATGAACACTGAAGCTTTCTTT,CASSQDNRMNTEAFF
TRBD1,TRBV5-1,.,TRBJ2-2,TGCGCCAGCAGCGTAGGACAGGGAAACACCGGGGAGCTGTTTTTT,CASSVGQGNTGELFF